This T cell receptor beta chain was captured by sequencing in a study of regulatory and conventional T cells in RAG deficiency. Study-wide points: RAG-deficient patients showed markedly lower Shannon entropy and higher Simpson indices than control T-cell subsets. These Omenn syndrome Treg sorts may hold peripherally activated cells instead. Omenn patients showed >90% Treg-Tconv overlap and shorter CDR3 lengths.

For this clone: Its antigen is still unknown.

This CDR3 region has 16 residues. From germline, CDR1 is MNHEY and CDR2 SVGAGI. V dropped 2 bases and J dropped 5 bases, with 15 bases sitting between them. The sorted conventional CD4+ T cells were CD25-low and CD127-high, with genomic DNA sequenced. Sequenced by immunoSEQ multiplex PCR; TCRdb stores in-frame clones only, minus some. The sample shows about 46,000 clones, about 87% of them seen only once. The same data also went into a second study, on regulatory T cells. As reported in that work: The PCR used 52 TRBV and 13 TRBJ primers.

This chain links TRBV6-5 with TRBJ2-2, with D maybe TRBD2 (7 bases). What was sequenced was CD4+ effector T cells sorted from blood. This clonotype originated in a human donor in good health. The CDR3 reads CASSYPGRGGTGELFF. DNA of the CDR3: TGTGCCAGCAGTTACCCGGGCAGGGGAGGGACCGGGGAGCTGTTTTTT.